The entry below describes one T cell receptor (beta chain). The antigen it recognizes is unknown. Base qualities are missing; no much larger clone stands one base away. This specimen belongs to a study of blood T cell repertoires in COVID-19 (dated by TCRdb to about 2020). Background for the entire study: Samples from collaborators originated in the United States, Italy and Spain and spanned both the acute and convalescent phases of COVID-19. The prospective study material was composed of cDNA or gDNA derived from T cells, B-cell-depleted T cells, or PBMCs. Subjects who had been exposed to COVID-19, were actively infected with it, or had recovered from it provided the deeply sampled blood TCRbeta repertoires that made up the dataset. A de-identified subject ID, COVID-19 status, age in years and sex were almost always included in the sample metadata. HLA class I and class II types, where available, came from metadata supplied by the sample provider rather than from assay-based typing. The repertoires were released in a freely available public database meant as a resource for research on the immune response to SARS-CoV-2. Samples came from the ongoing ImmuneRACE study (first 160 participants) plus 1,254 subjects from 6 global collaborators.

CDR1 and CDR2 (SGHDN, FVKESK) derive from the germline V gene. V is pruned by 1 base and J by 2 bases, leaving 12 bases of the junction without a gene match. From its cysteine to its phenylalanine, the CDR3 spans 18 amino acids. Solely the CDR3 DNA is kept, with 54 bases framed from the first base. The immunoSEQ Assay, a bias-controlled multiplex PCR, was used to amplify TCRbeta CDR3 regions from genomic DNA. In the original analysis: The number of nucleated cells in each sample was estimated by amplification of reference gene primers within the assay. To quantify the absolute abundance of each unique TCRbeta CDR3 rearrangement, sequence reads were collapsed and filtered. For each sample, productive Simpson clonality was calculated by taking the square root of Simpson's diversity index across productive rearrangements. TCRdb mirrors the immuneACCESS table, restricted to in-frame sequences. Some clones are absent from its copies; in checked studies, under half trace to an unresolved V gene, and the reason for the others is unknown. V and J calls and clone size come straight from that table; D and trimming were deduced from the DNA. A total of approximately 200,000 clones appear in this sample, around nine tenths of them only once. Roughly 2.6% of the sample comes from the top ten.

General study outcomes and caveats: How much clinical and demographic metadata was included differed by source and by participant, and the metadata was provided uncurated.

Whole blood was collected in K2EDTA tubes by collaborating institutions according to the institutions' own protocols. For TCRbeta analysis, collaborators shipped samples as frozen whole blood, isolated PBMCs, or DNA extracted from either of those sample types. What was sequenced was peripheral blood. The clonotype originates from a woman aged 60-75 years with acute or convalescent COVID-19. Recombination linked TRBV14 to TRBJ1-1; 8 central nucleotides agree with TRBD1. For the CDR3, the sequence is CASSQVWGRGQENTEAFF. The nucleotide sequence reads as follows: TGTGCCAGCAGCCAAGTCTGGGGCAGGGGGCAAGAAAACACTGAAGCTTTCTTT.